The sample holds one count of the clone carrying this T cell receptor (beta chain). The antigen is not known. The record originates from a study of shared clonotypes between healthy human individuals. Findings of the study overall: In general, naive subsets displayed greater estimated richness than memory subsets did. Clonotypes not shared had lower generation probabilities than those common to all four donors. Blood was the only sampled material, and tissue repertoires likely differ.

The CDR3 runs to 14 residues. V lost 5 bases and J 4 bases, leaving 12 bases between the germline ends. The germline CDR1 and CDR2 sequences are MNHEY and SVGAGI. Profiled with immunoSEQ multiplex PCR; TCRdb holds only in-frame clones, not every one. The data contain 2 million to 2.5 million clones, approximately 95% of them singletons. The sequence derives from a man younger than 30 in good health. The material sequenced was naive CD4+ T cells sorted from blood. Subset defined: CD45RA+ positively selected. The rearrangement links TRBV6-5 to TRBJ2-1; tentatively, D is TRBD2 (6 bases). CDR3 coding DNA: TGTGCCAGCAGTCCGACTAGAGCTTACAATGAGCAGTTCTTC. Its protein product is CASSPTRAYNEQFF.